This passage covers 9 T cell receptor beta chains from one sample sequenced in a study of human T cells and chemical hapten exposure (dated by TCRdb to the early 2020s). The library came from RACE. Sequencing was performed on a NextSeq 500. The raw public reads went through TCRdb reprocessing: fastp at Q25, MiXCR clone calling, in-frame beta chains kept. Every CDR3 protein is listed once, alongside the most common genes and DNA of its rows. The table for this sample lists roughly 380,000 distinct CDR3 sequences; 4.5% to 6% of them were counted only once. Just over 2.5% of the sample belongs to the ten largest clones. The sample's time point label is to be understood as: pre-sensitization, week 0. Interpreted using the paper, the treatment or condition label stands for: therapeutic diphenylcyclopropenone sensitization with weekly scalp DPC. The specimen comprised whole blood, sampled in connection with sensitization to the hapten diphenylcyclopropenone (DPC). The receptors derive from a woman between 50 and 59 years old with alopecia areata. Some clones in this sample may be carry-over from other donors' samples.

The chain has TRBV3-1 and TRBJ1-5; D unclear. CDR1 LGHDT and CDR2 YNNKEL come from the germline V gene (reference sequence). V shed 1 base and J shed 3 bases, with 13 bases lying between them. CDR3 length: 16 residues. CDR3 bases: TGTGCCAGCAGCCAAGGGTGGCGGGTTACCAATCAGCCCCAGCATTTT. It specifies CASSQGWRVTNQPQHF.

The table lists this clonotype with a few counts. V gene TRBV5-1 combines with J gene TRBJ2-1; 12 bases are shared with TRBD2. V shed 3 bases, J shed 8 bases, and the junction held 6 bases outside the gene matches. Germline V CDR1 and CDR2: SGHRS, YFSETQ. The CDR3 sequence is 15 residues long. This CDR3 is CASSSLAGGTDEQFF. In nucleotides, the CDR3 is TGCGCCAGCAGCTCCCTAGCGGGAGGGACTGATGAGCAGTTCTTC.

This clonotype was seen just once. The chain joins TRBV29-1 to TRBJ2-5; 7 bases line up with TRBD2. Germline V gene sequence: CDR1 SQVTM, CDR2 ANQGSEA. There are 14 residues in the CDR3. V shed 0 bases, J shed 7 bases, and the junction held 8 bases outside the gene matches. CDR3 coding DNA: TGCAGCGTTGAAGAGGCCCTAGAGCGGGGGACCCAGTACTTC. The encoded protein is CSVEEALERGTQYF.

The V and J genes are TRBV9 and TRBJ1-1; 8 nucleotides match TRBD1. Germline assignment: CDR1 SGDLS and CDR2 YYNGEE. The CDR3 sequence is 15 residues long. Trimming cost V 4 bases and J 1 base; bases outside gene matches: 6. This chain's CDR3 is CASSPWTGRNTEAFF. The CDR3 DNA reads TGTGCCAGCAGCCCCTGGACAGGGAGGAACACTGAAGCTTTCTTT.

This clonotype has at least ten counts. The rearrangement joins TRBV10-3 to TRBJ2-1; weak D call: TRBD2 (6 bases). The ends were cut back, 4 bases at V and 8 bases at J, with 15 bases in the middle. Germline assignment: CDR1 ENHRY and CDR2 SYGVKD. The length of the CDR3 is 14 residues. The CDR3, as DNA: TGTGCCATCAGTGTCAGTGCGGGGTCCGATGAGCAGTTCTTC. It codes for CAISVSAGSDEQFF.

This clonotype was recorded only once. The CDR3: CASTTTANTEAFF. In nucleotides, the CDR3 is TGTGCCAGCACTACGACAGCGAACACTGAAGCTTTCTTT. This chain uses TRBV27 with TRBJ1-1, with D maybe TRBD1 (5 bases). V shed 7 bases and J shed 1 base, with 10 bases lying between them. The CDR3 spans 13 residues. Germline-derived CDR1 and CDR2 are MNHEY and SMNVEV (reference sequence).

This clonotype showed up just a few times. Here the CDR3 reads CASSQDLLGADTQYF. CDR3 coding DNA: TGTGCCAGCAGCCAAGACTTACTTGGGGCAGATACGCAGTATTTT. The chain is built from TRBV4-2 and TRBJ2-3, with D uncertain. Germline CDR1 LGHNA, CDR2 YNFKEQ. CDR3 length: 15 amino acids. Trimming shortened V by 0 bases and J by 4 bases, and 11 bases separated the two germline ends.

A few counts support this clonotype. The chain recombines TRBV6-5 with TRBJ1-3; 7 bases line up with TRBD1. The CDR3 length is 15 residues. V shed 6 bases, J shed 3 bases, and the junction held 8 bases outside the gene matches. Germline-derived CDR1 and CDR2 are MNHEY and SVGAGI. The CDR3 DNA reads TGTGCCAGCAGCCGCCAGGGGGTCGGTGGAAACACCATATATTTT. Translated: CASSRQGVGGNTIYF.

This clonotype turned up a few times. V gene TRBV5-1 combines with J gene TRBJ1-2, with D tentatively TRBD1 (6 bases). Germline loops: CDR1 SGHRS, CDR2 YFSETQ. The ends were cut back, 0 bases at V and 1 base at J, with 19 bases in the middle. The CDR3 sequence is 18 residues long. The CDR3 coding sequence is TGCGCCAGCAGCTTGGTTCCCCAGGGGTTGGGCGGTAACTATGGCTACACCTTC. Protein: CASSLVPQGLGGNYGYTF.